This TCR beta chain came from a study of shared clonotypes between healthy human individuals. Study overall: For every donor, three CD4 naive, three CD4 memory, two CD8 naive and one CD8 memory plates were used.

The assay was immunoSEQ multiplex PCR, and TCRdb's table has in-frame clones only and misses some. The sample consists of some 2.4 million clones, 93% of them appearing once. The trim removed 0 bases at V and 4 bases at J, leaving 4 bases unmatched. This CDR3 is 15 amino acids long. Germline V gene sequence: CDR1 SGHDT, CDR2 YYEEEE. Regarding the study as a whole: Shared clonotypes: approximately 5.3% naive CD4, 3.5% to 4% naive CD8, 2.3% memory CD4, approximately 0.37% memory CD8. The authors sampled blood alone, and tissue repertoires likely differ.

On this clone: Its specificity is unknown.

The J gene is TRBJ2-7, the V gene TRBV5-6, with TRBD2 matching 10 bases. The sample taken for sequencing was naive CD4+ T cells from PBMCs. Regarding subset: CD45RA+ positively selected. This TCR was recovered from a man between 18 and 35 years old in good health. Some clones in this sample may be carry-over from other donors' samples. CDR3 DNA: TGTGCCAGCAGCTTGGCCCCTAGCGGGAGTTACGAGCAGTACTTC. This translates into CASSLAPSGSYEQYF.